This TCR beta chain was sequenced during a study of T cell repertoires in cytomegalovirus infection. Broader study findings: Accumulated public TCR beta family frequency recognized individuals carrying CMV together with the relevant HLA.

This CDR3 contains 15 residues. The germline gives CDR1 MNHEY, CDR2 SVGAGI. The J segment lost 3 bases and the V segment lost 6 bases, leaving 8 bases of the junction unmatched. Points on this clonotype: Antigen specificity is unknown.

Each CDR3 protein gets one entry after TCRdb re-called the reads with MiXCR. The table lists about 280,000 distinct CDR3 sequences, about 20% of them singletons, with roughly a fifth in the top ten. Sequencing was performed on cultured PBMCs, taken from culture after CMV antigen stimulation. The source is a human donor in good health (CMV status not recorded). Some clones in this sample may be carry-over from other donors' samples. The chain joins TRBV6-5 to TRBJ2-7, with TRBD2 matching 10 bases. CDR3 nucleotides: TGTGCCAGCAGACGCGGGACTAGCGACGACTACGAGCAGTACTTC. This gives the protein CASRRGTSDDYEQYF.